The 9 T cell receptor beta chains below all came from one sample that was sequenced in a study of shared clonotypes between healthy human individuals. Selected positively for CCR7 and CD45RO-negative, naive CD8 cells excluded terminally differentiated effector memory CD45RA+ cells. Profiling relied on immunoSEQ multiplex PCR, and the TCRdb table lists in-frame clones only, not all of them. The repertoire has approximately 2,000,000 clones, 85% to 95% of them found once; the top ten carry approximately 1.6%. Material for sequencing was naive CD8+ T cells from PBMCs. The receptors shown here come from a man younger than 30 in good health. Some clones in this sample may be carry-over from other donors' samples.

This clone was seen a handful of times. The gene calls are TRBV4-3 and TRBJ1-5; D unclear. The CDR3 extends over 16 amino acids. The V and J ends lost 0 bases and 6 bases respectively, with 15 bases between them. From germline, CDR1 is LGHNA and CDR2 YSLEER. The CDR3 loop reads CASSQEYSSGSQPQHF. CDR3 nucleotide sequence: TGCGCCAGCAGCCAAGAGTACTCGAGTGGGAGTCAGCCCCAGCATTTT.

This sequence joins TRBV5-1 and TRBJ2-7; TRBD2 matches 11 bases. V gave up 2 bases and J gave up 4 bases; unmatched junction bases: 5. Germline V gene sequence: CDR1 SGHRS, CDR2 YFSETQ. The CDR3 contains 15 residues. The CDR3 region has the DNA TGCGCCAGCAGCTTTTTTGGGACTAGCGGTTACGAGCAGTACTTC. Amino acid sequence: CASSFFGTSGYEQYF. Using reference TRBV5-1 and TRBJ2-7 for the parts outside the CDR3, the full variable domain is KAGVTQTPRYLIKTRGQQVTLSCSPISGHRSVSWYQQTPGQGLQFLFEYFSETQRNKGNFPGRFSGRQFSNSRSEMNVSTLELGDSALYLCASSFFGTSGYEQYFGPGTRLTVT.

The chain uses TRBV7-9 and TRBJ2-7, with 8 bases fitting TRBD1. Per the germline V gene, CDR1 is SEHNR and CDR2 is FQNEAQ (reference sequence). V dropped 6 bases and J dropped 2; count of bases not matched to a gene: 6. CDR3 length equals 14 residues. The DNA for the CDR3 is TGTGCCAGCAGTGGCGGACAGGGACCCTACGAGCAGTACTTC. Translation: CASSGGQGPYEQYF.

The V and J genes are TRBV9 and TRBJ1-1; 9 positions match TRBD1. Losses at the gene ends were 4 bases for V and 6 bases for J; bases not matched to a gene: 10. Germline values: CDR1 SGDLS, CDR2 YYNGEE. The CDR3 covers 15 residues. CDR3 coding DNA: TGTGCCAGCAGCCCCCGACAGGGGGGTTTATCTGAAGCTTTCTTT. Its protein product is CASSPRQGGLSEAFF.

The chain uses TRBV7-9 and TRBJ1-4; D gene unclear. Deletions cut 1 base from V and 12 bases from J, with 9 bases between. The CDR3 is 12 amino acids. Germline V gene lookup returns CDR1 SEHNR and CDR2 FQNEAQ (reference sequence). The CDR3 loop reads CASSLGARQLFF. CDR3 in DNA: TGTGCCAGCAGCTTAGGGGCCCGTCAACTGTTTTTT.

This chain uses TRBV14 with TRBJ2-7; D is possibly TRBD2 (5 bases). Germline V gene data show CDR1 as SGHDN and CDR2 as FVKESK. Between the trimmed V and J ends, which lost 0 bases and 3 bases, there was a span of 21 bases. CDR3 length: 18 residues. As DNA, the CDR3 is TGTGCCAGCAGCCAAGATGAGGGCCGGGCGATCTCTGACTACGAGCAGTACTTC. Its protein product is CASSQDEGRAISDYEQYF.

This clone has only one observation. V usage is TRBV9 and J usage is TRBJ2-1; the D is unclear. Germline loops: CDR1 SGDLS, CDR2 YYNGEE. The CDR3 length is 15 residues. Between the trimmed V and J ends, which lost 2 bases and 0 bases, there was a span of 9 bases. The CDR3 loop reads CASSVQSSSYNEQFF. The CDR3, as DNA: TGTGCCAGCAGCGTTCAATCCTCCTCCTACAATGAGCAGTTCTTC.

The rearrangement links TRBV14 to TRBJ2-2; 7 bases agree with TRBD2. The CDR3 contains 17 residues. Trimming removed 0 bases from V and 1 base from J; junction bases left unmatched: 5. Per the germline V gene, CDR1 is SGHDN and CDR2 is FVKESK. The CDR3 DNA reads TGTGCCAGCAGCCAAGACACCTCTAGCGGGAACACCGGGGAGCTGTTTTTT. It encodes CASSQDTSSGNTGELFF.

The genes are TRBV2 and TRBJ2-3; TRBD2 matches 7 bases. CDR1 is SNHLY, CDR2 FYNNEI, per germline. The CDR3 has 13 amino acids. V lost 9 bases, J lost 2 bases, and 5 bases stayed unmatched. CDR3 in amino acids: CARGGTPTDTQYF. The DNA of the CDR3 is TGTGCCAGGGGGGGGACCCCCACAGATACGCAGTATTTT.